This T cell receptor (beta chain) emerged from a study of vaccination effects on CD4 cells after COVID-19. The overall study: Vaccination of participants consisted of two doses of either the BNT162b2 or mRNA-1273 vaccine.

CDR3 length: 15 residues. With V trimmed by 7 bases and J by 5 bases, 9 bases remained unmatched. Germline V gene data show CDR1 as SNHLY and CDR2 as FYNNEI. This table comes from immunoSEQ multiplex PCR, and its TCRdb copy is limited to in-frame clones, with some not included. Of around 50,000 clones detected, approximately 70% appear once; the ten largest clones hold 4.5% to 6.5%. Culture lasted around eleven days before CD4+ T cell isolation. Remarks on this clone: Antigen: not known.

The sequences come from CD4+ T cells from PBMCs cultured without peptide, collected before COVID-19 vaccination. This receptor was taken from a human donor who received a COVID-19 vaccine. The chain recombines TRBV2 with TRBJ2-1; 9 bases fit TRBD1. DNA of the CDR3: TGTGCCAGCACCCTGCAGGGGACAGGGCACAATGAGCAGTTCTTC. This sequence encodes CASTLQGTGHNEQFF.